A selection of T cell receptor beta chains follows, all from one sample in a study of response to subunit inactivated influenza vaccine. TCRdb reanalysed the RT-PCR reads using MiXCR and keeps one entry per CDR3 protein. The sample lists 400,000 to 550,000 distinct CDR3 sequences, roughly 27% seen once, with around 2% in the top ten. The sequencing here drew on CD4+ T cells sorted from PBMCs, taken around 5 days after vaccination. These receptors were taken from a man aged 45-60 years who received an inactivated influenza vaccine. Each CDR3 is given with its conserved first and last residue. A D gene is named only where the DNA matches it firmly. The size entry is marked missing in some rows and otherwise reads once, few, many or a size class.

D	size	V	J	DNA	CDR3
NA	few	TRBV7-9	TRBJ2-3	TGTGCCGCCGTTAGCAGAGCCAGCACAGATACGCAGTATTTT	CAAVSRASTDTQYF
NA	many	TRBV28	TRBJ1-6	TGTGCCAGCAGTTTGGTTGGCGCCTGGGAAAATAATTCACCCCTCCACTTT	CASSLVGAWENNSPLHF
NA	NA	TRBV5-1	TRBJ1-1	TGCGCCAGCAGCTTGGGTCTCGGGGGTGGGAACACTGAAGCTTTCTTT	CASSLGLGGGNTEAFF
NA	few	TRBV5-1	TRBJ2-6	TGCGCCAGCAGCTTGGGAGCAACCACCTCTGGGGCCAACGTCCTGACTTTC	CASSLGATTSGANVLTF
NA	NA	TRBV6-2/TRBV6-3	TRBJ2-6	TGTGCCAGCAGTGCCCCAGGTCGGGCTGGGGCCAACGTCCTGACTTTC	CASSAPGRAGANVLTF
NA	NA	TRBV5-5	TRBJ1-2	TGTGCCAGCAGCTTGACCTGGTCGGCCCCCTCCTATGGCTACACCTTC	CASSLTWSAPSYGYTF
TRBD2	NA	TRBV4-2	TRBJ2-5	TGTGCCAGCAGCCAAGGGGGCAGCGGGGGGGCCGGCGAGACCCAGTACTTC	CASSQGGSGGAGETQYF
NA	NA	TRBV12-3/TRBV12-4	TRBJ2-1	TGTGCCAGCAGACGAGGACTTAATGAGCAGTTCTTC	CASRRGLNEQFF
NA	NA	TRBV5-1	TRBJ1-5	TGCGCCAGCAGACCATACATGCCCCAGCATTTT	CASRPYMPQHF
TRBD1	many	TRBV7-2	TRBJ2-1	TGTGCCAGCAGCCCCTGGACAGGTGCCGAGGTCGAGCAGTTCTTC	CASSPWTGAEVEQFF
NA	few	TRBV13	TRBJ2-2	TGTGCCAGCAGCTTCAGTATAGCCGGGGAGCTGTTTTTT	CASSFSIAGELFF
NA	once	TRBV10-3	TRBJ2-3	TGTGCCACACACCCGGGGGGCACAGATACGCAGTATTTT	CATHPGGTDTQYF
NA	NA	TRBV6-5	TRBJ2-7	TGTGCCAGCAGTTATACCAGGGACACCTACTACGAGCAGTACTTC	CASSYTRDTYYEQYF
NA	NA	TRBV24-1	TRBJ2-5	TGTGCCACCAGTGATTTTGGGGGCGCAGAGACCCAGTACTTC	CATSDFGGAETQYF
NA	few	TRBV29-1	TRBJ2-7	TGCAGCGTGGAGGCAGGGGCTACCTACGGGCAGTACTTC	CSVEAGATYGQYF
NA	NA	TRBV12-3/TRBV12-4	TRBJ1-1	TGTGCCAGCAGTTTGGGGAAGGTCCAAAGCCCTGAAGCTTTCTTT	CASSLGKVQSPEAFF
NA	many	TRBV7-2	TRBJ1-1	TGTGCCAGCAGCTTGACAAGGCCGGGGGAAGCTTTCTTT	CASSLTRPGEAFF
TRBD1	NA	TRBV5-1	TRBJ2-1	TGCGCCAGCAGCTTGGACAGGGGCGCTGGGAATGAGCAGTTCTTC	CASSLDRGAGNEQFF
TRBD1	NA	TRBV7-8	TRBJ2-3	TGTGCCAGCAGGGTAAACCGGGACAGGGGGACAGATACGCAGTATTTT	CASRVNRDRGTDTQYF
NA	few	TRBV29-1	TRBJ1-1	TGCAGCGTTGACCGGGGGACTGAAGCTTTCTTT	CSVDRGTEAFF
NA	NA	TRBV12-3/TRBV12-4	TRBJ2-3	TGTGCCAGCAGTTTAGCCGGCCCCCGCCATTTT	CASSLAGPRHF
NA	NA	TRBV5-1	TRBJ1-1	TGCGCCAGCAGCTTGGAAGTGGGAGGGACTGAAGCTTTCTTT	CASSLEVGGTEAFF
NA	NA	TRBV7-2	TRBJ2-1	TGTGCCAGCAGCTTAGCATTAGGGCCCCAGTTCTTC	CASSLALGPQFF
NA	few	TRBV20-1	TRBJ1-5	TGCAGTGCTAGGCCGGGATACCAGCCCCAGCATTTT	CSARPGYQPQHF
NA	NA	TRBV20-1	TRBJ1-2	TGCAGTGCGAGAAGCGGGGCGAACTATGGCTACACCTTC	CSARSGANYGYTF
TRBD1	NA	TRBV12-3/TRBV12-4	TRBJ2-7	TGTGCCAGCAGTTTAGCGCGTTGGATTCTGGGACAGGGTAGGCAGTCGTCCTACGAGCAGTACTTC	CASSLARWILGQGRQSSYEQYF
NA	NA	TRBV2	TRBJ2-2	TGTGCCAGCATCGCTAGCACGAACACCGGGGAGCTGTTTTTT	CASIASTNTGELFF
TRBD2	few	TRBV5-1	TRBJ2-3	TGCGCCAGCAGCCAGGGACTAGCGGACACAGATACGCAGTATTTT	CASSQGLADTDTQYF
TRBD2	once	TRBV7-2	TRBJ2-1	TGTGCCAGCAGCGCTAGCGGGGGGATTAATGAGCAGTTCTTC	CASSASGGINEQFF
TRBD2	few	TRBV15	TRBJ2-1	TGTGCCACCAGCCCCCCCGGACTAGCGGGGGGGGTGTCGTTCTTC	CATSPPGLAGGVSFF
NA	few	TRBV20-1	TRBJ2-7	TGCAGTGCTAGCGGGTACGAGCAGTACTTC	CSASGYEQYF
NA	NA	TRBV5-1	TRBJ2-3	TGCGCCAGCAGCCAAGAAGACGGAAGAGATACGCAGTATTTT	CASSQEDGRDTQYF
NA	few	TRBV12-3/TRBV12-4	TRBJ2-1	TGTGCCAGCAGTCCCCGGATTGAGCAGTTCTTC	CASSPRIEQFF
NA	NA	TRBV15	TRBJ1-4	TGTGCCACCGGCCCGCGTACTCGGGAAAAACTGTTTTTT	CATGPRTREKLFF
TRBD2	NA	TRBV7-2	TRBJ2-1	TGTGCCAGCAGCCCCTTCGCGGGAGCCGAGCAGTTCTTC	CASSPFAGAEQFF
NA	NA	TRBV7-9	TRBJ2-3	TGTGCCAGCAGCTTATTCCACACAGATACGCAGTATTTT	CASSLFHTDTQYF
NA	few	TRBV4-1	TRBJ2-1	TGCGCCAGCAGCCAAGTACCCTTCTCACATGAGCAGTTCTTC	CASSQVPFSHEQFF
TRBD2	NA	TRBV20-1	TRBJ2-2	TGCAGTGCGAGGACTAGCGTGGCCGGGGAGCTGTTTTTT	CSARTSVAGELFF
NA	NA	TRBV25-1	TRBJ1-1	TGTGCCAGCAGTGAAATAGAGTGCGACCTTAACACTGAAGCTTTCTTT	CASSEIECDLNTEAFF
NA	few	TRBV5-1	TRBJ2-2	TGCGCCAGCAGCCCCGGGACCAGGAACACCGGGGAGCTGTTTTTT	CASSPGTRNTGELFF
TRBD2	few	TRBV12-3/TRBV12-4	TRBJ2-1	TGTGCCAGCAGTACTAGCGGGAGACTACACAATGAGCAGTTCTTC	CASSTSGRLHNEQFF
NA	NA	TRBV10-3	TRBJ2-5	TGTGCCATCAGTGAGTCGGTCCCAGGAGAGACCCAGTACTTC	CAISESVPGETQYF
TRBD1	NA	TRBV27	TRBJ1-5	TGTGCCAGCAGTTTACGCGGACAGGGTTTTCAGCCCCAGCATTTT	CASSLRGQGFQPQHF
NA	NA	TRBV15	TRBJ2-7	TGTGCCACCAGACTTAAGAGGAGCTACGAGCAGTACTTC	CATRLKRSYEQYF
NA	NA	TRBV10-2	TRBJ1-1	TGCGCCAGCAGGGATTATGGCACTGAAGCTTTCTTT	CASRDYGTEAFF
NA	few	TRBV28	TRBJ2-7	TGTGCCAGCAGTTTCGCCAGGGGGGGATCCTACGAGCAGTACTTC	CASSFARGGSYEQYF
NA	NA	TRBV12-3/TRBV12-4	TRBJ2-5	TGTGCCAGCAGTCACACCGGTGGGACCCAAGAGACCCAGTACTTC	CASSHTGGTQETQYF
NA	many	TRBV29-1	TRBJ1-1	TGCAGCGCCGCCCTGGGGGGGGGAACTGAAGCTTTCTTT	CSAALGGGTEAFF
NA	NA	TRBV5-1	TRBJ2-6	TGCGCCAGCAGCTTGGCTCCTGGGGCCAACGTCCTGACTTTC	CASSLAPGANVLTF
TRBD2	few	TRBV20-1	TRBJ2-7	TGCAGTGCTAGACAACGTAGACTAGCGGGTATCTACGAGCAGTACTTC	CSARQRRLAGIYEQYF
NA	few	TRBV18	TRBJ2-5	TGTGCCAGCTCGGGGGGTCAAGAGACCCAGTACTTC	CASSGGQETQYF
TRBD2	NA	TRBV6-2/TRBV6-3	TRBJ2-2	TGTGCCAGCAGTAGCCCGGGACTAGCGGGAGGTCGGACCGGGGAGCTGTTTTTT	CASSSPGLAGGRTGELFF
TRBD1	NA	TRBV5-6	TRBJ2-7	TGTGCCAGCAGCCCCCCCTACGGGACAGACCTCGAGCAGTACTTC	CASSPPYGTDLEQYF
TRBD1	few	TRBV7-9	TRBJ2-5	TGTGCCAGCAGCTTGACAGGGCCTAGGGAGACCCAGTACTTC	CASSLTGPRETQYF